The 30 T cell receptor beta chains in this list originate from one sample, sequenced in a study of blood T cell repertoires in COVID-19 (dated by TCRdb to the early 2020s). The library relied on the immunoSEQ multiplex PCR assay. TCRdb provides this immuneACCESS table in a form limited to in-frame rearrangements. Some clones are lacking; in checked studies, under half of them reflect an unresolved V gene, and why the rest are absent is not known. The table for this sample lists 150,000 or so clones; roughly 90% of them were counted only once. In total, the top ten clones hold 18% of the sample. Sequencing was performed on peripheral blood. Source of these receptors: a man aged 55 to 70 with active or convalescent COVID-19.

V and J are TRBV7-8 and TRBJ2-3, with 8 positions matching TRBD2. Germline CDR1 reads SGHVS; CDR2 reads FQNEAQ. The length of the CDR3 is 16 residues. J gave up 3 bases and V 2 bases, and 7 bases lay outside the gene matches. For the CDR3, the DNA is TGTGCCAGCAGCTTATCCAGCGGGGGAAATACAGATACGCAGTATTTT. As protein: CASSLSSGGNTDTQYF.

The chain is built from TRBV5-1 and TRBJ1-1, with D possibly TRBD1 on 6 matching bases. V was clipped by 2 bases and J by 7 bases, with 6 bases between them. CDR1 is SGHRS, CDR2 YFSETQ, per germline. The CDR3 runs 11 residues. The CDR3 coding sequence is TGCGCCAGCAGCTTCAGGGGTGAAGCTTTCTTT. Amino acid sequence: CASSFRGEAFF.

A few counts support this clone. The chain recombines TRBV5-6 with TRBJ1-5; a possible D gene is TRBD1 (5 bases). V lost 0 bases and J 7 bases, leaving 14 bases between the germline ends. Germline V lookup: CDR1 SGHDT, CDR2 YYEEEE. This CDR3 spans 15 amino acids. The CDR3 region is CASSLAGVREQPQHF. CDR3 nucleotide sequence: TGTGCCAGCAGCTTGGCGGGGGTCAGGGAACAGCCCCAGCATTTT.

V and J are TRBV30 and TRBJ1-5; TRBD1 aligns across 7 bases. J lost 4 bases, V lost 0 bases, and 0 bases had no gene match. The CDR3 consists of 13 residues. Germline V gene lookup returns CDR1 GTSNPN and CDR2 SVGIG (reference sequence). CDR3 sequence reads: CAWSVQGNQPQHF. CDR3 sequence (DNA): TGTGCCTGGAGTGTACAGGGGAATCAGCCCCAGCATTTT.

This chain joins TRBV7-6 and TRBJ1-2; D call uncertain. Germline V gene lookup returns CDR1 SGHVS and CDR2 FNYEAQ. The V and J ends lost 5 bases and 2 bases respectively, with 12 bases between them. This CDR3 has 14 residues. DNA of the CDR3: TGTGCCAGCAGCCTGGATACACTAAACTATGGCTACACCTTC. Its translation is CASSLDTLNYGYTF.

This chain links TRBV11-2 with TRBJ2-7; a weak D match, TRBD2 (6 bases). The V gene lost 6 bases and the J gene lost 2 bases, with 17 bases spanning the gap. CDR3 size: 15 residues. Germline CDR1 SGHAT, CDR2 FQNNGV. The CDR3 coding sequence is TGTGCCAGCAGGTATGCCGGGACTCCTACCTACGAGCAGTACTTC. Protein: CASRYAGTPTYEQYF.

The chain is built from TRBV6-2 or TRBV6-3 and TRBJ1-2; D not resolved. The CDR3 is 15 amino acids. Per germline, CDR1 MNHEY and CDR2 SVGEGT. V gave up 2 bases and J gave up 4 bases, with 14 bases separating them. The CDR3 protein is CASSYGSGGGYGYTF. The CDR3, as DNA: TGTGCCAGCAGTTACGGGTCAGGCGGAGGCTATGGCTACACCTTC.

The chain combines TRBV3-1 (or the pseudogene TRBV3-2) with TRBJ2-1, with TRBD2 matching 10 bases. Trimming removed 1 base from V and 9 bases from J; junction bases left unmatched: 12. CDR1 is LGHDT, CDR2 YNNKEL, per germline (reference sequence). This CDR3 comprises 17 residues. The chain's CDR3 is CASSQVLLLAGRGEQFF. CDR3 coding DNA: TGTGCCAGCAGCCAAGTCCTATTACTAGCGGGGAGGGGTGAGCAGTTCTTC.

This clone was observed a handful of times. The chain has TRBV19 and TRBJ1-5; a possible D gene is TRBD1 (5 bases). Germline V lookup: CDR1 LNHDA, CDR2 SQIVND (reference sequence). V gave up 5 bases and J gave up 0 bases, with 14 bases separating them. CDR3 length: 16 residues. CDR3 in DNA: TGTGCCAGTAGTTCCCCACAGGTATATAGCAATCAGCCCCAGCATTTT. Its protein is CASSSPQVYSNQPQHF.

This clone appeared a few times. Written as DNA, the CDR3 is TGTGCCAGCGCCCGAGTGGCGCGGCTGAACACTGAAGCTTTCTTT. This gives the protein CASARVARLNTEAFF. The chain joins TRBV9 to TRBJ1-1, with D unclear. Trimming removed 7 bases at V and 0 bases at J, with 16 bases between. The CDR3 is 15 residues long. Per germline, CDR1 SGDLS and CDR2 YYNGEE. The whole variable domain, filled in from reference TRBV9 and TRBJ1-1, reads DSGVTQTPKHLITATGQRVTLRCSPRSGDLSVYWYQQSLDQGLQFLIQYYNGEERAKGNILERFSAQQFPDLHSELNLSSLELGDSALYFCASARVARLNTEAFFGQGTRLTVV.

The V and J genes are TRBV9 and TRBJ2-3; D might be TRBD2 (6 bases). Germline V gives CDR1 SGDLS, CDR2 YYNGEE. CDR3 length: 15 residues. V shed 0 bases and J shed 4 bases, with 12 bases lying between them. The CDR3 spells CASSVALLAPDTQYF. The CDR3 DNA is TGTGCCAGCAGCGTAGCTTTGCTAGCGCCAGATACGCAGTATTTT.

The V and J genes are TRBV5-1 and TRBJ1-1; the match to TRBD1 covers 9 bases. V dropped 4 bases and J dropped 7; count of bases not matched to a gene: 5. There are 13 residues in the CDR3. Germline values: CDR1 SGHRS, CDR2 YFSETQ. CDR3 nucleotide sequence: TGCGCCAGCAGCCGACAGGGGGGAATTGAAGCTTTCTTT. This sequence encodes CASSRQGGIEAFF.

This sequence joins TRBV14 and TRBJ1-5; D uncertain. Per the germline V gene, CDR1 is SGHDN and CDR2 is FVKESK. V dropped 6 bases and J dropped 0 bases, with 9 bases sitting between them. The CDR3 covers 14 residues. CDR3: CASSQSGSNQPQHF. The CDR3 DNA follows: TGTGCCAGCAGTCAGTCGGGTAGCAATCAGCCCCAGCATTTT.

The V and J genes are TRBV27 and TRBJ2-3; 7 bases fit TRBD2. The CDR3 is 18 residues long. Trimming took 2 bases from V and 2 from J; bases not matched to a gene: 13. Germline V CDR1 and CDR2: MNHEY, SMNVEV (reference sequence). CDR3 in amino acids: CASSLISWTSTPTDTQYF. CDR3 bases: TGTGCCAGCAGTTTAATATCGTGGACTAGTACCCCCACAGATACGCAGTATTTT.

J is TRBJ1-2 and V is TRBV7-2, with D possibly matching TRBD1 (6 bases). CDR3 length: 15 amino acids. Germline loops: CDR1 SGHTA, CDR2 FQGNSA. V gave up 5 bases and J gave up 2 bases, with 15 bases separating them. The CDR3, as DNA: TGTGCCAGCAGCCCTACAGGGTCCGGAAACTATGGCTACACCTTC. This translates into CASSPTGSGNYGYTF.

The rearrangement uses TRBV7-9 and TRBJ1-3; D may be TRBD1 (5 bases). V lost 0 bases to trimming and J lost 4 bases, with 13 bases between them. Germline V gene data show CDR1 as SEHNR and CDR2 as FQNEAQ (reference sequence). The CDR3 sequence is 16 residues long. In DNA, the CDR3 is TGTGCCAGCAGCTTAGCGGAGCGGGGACGGGGAAACACCATATATTTT. Translation gives CASSLAERGRGNTIYF.

The gene calls are TRBV14 and TRBJ2-7; 11 positions match TRBD1. Germline values: CDR1 SGHDN, CDR2 FVKESK. The CDR3 runs to 16 residues. Trimming cost V 3 bases and J 4 bases; bases outside gene matches: 8. The CDR3 region has the DNA TGTGCCAGCAGCCATGTTGGACAGGGGGCTCGGTACGAGCAGTACTTC. It encodes CASSHVGQGARYEQYF.

This sequence joins TRBV27 and TRBJ1-5, with D possibly being TRBD1 (6 bases). Germline V gene lookup returns CDR1 MNHEY and CDR2 SMNVEV (reference sequence). The ends were cut back, 7 bases at V and 4 bases at J, with 11 bases in the middle. CDR3 length: 13 residues. The CDR3 sequence is CASKFRGNQPQHF. In nucleotides, the CDR3 is TGTGCCAGCAAATTCAGGGGTAATCAGCCCCAGCATTTT.

This chain connects TRBV15 to TRBJ2-2; weak D call: TRBD1 (7 bases). The CDR3 extends over 16 amino acids. Trimming stripped 0 bases from V and 3 bases from J, with 11 bases between. Germline CDR1 and CDR2: LNHNV and YYDKDF (reference sequence). CDR3 DNA: TGTGCCACCAGCAGAGAGGAGGGGGCGTACACCGGGGAGCTGTTTTTT. It translates to CATSREEGAYTGELFF.

The chain employs TRBV5-1 and TRBJ1-2; 8 bases are a match to TRBD1. This CDR3 comprises 17 residues. Looked up from germline, CDR1 is SGHRS and CDR2 is YFSETQ. The J segment lost 4 bases and the V segment lost 4 bases, leaving 15 bases of the junction unmatched. CDR3 sequence: CASSTSGTGKTPYGYTF. The CDR3, as DNA: TGCGCCAGCAGCACCTCCGGGACAGGCAAGACCCCCTATGGCTACACCTTC.

This clone was seen once. This chain links TRBV27 with TRBJ1-3, with unresolved D. Trimming took off 6 bases at V and 0 bases at J, with 9 bases between the two ends. CDR1 is MNHEY, CDR2 SMNVEV, per germline (reference sequence). The CDR3 extends over 14 amino acids. CDR3: CASRGQPSGNTIYF. Written as DNA, the CDR3 is TGTGCCAGCAGGGGCCAGCCCTCTGGAAACACCATATATTTT.

This chain joins TRBV6-5 and TRBJ2-1, with a possible D match to TRBD1 (6 bases). CDR1 and CDR2 (germline): MNHEY, SVGAGI. The CDR3 totals 14 residues. The V end was cut by 6 bases, the J end by 2 bases, with 11 bases between. CDR3 residues: CASSRDTTYNEQFF. In nucleotides, the CDR3 is TGTGCCAGCAGCCGGGACACCACCTACAATGAGCAGTTCTTC.

This sequence joins TRBV29-1 and TRBJ2-3, with D uncertain. The V gene's germline CDR1 is SQVTM and CDR2 ANQGSEA. With 4 bases removed from V and 2 bases from J, the gap between germline ends came to 13 bases. This CDR3 has 14 residues. Written as DNA, the CDR3 is TGCAGCGTTGGAGTCTACCCAAACACAGATACGCAGTATTTT. This translates into CSVGVYPNTDTQYF.

The V and J genes are TRBV9 and TRBJ1-2; D is possibly TRBD1 (6 bases). The CDR3 spans 17 residues. CDR1 and CDR2 from the germline V gene are SGDLS and YYNGEE. V was cut by 4 bases and J by 10 bases, with 29 bases left in between. CDR3 region: CASSPQREGTGFVSYTF. The CDR3 nucleotides read TGTGCCAGCAGCCCACAGCGGGAGGGCACAGGGTTTGTCTCCTACACCTTC.

This chain connects TRBV30 to TRBJ1-1; D gene unclear. The ends were cut back, 0 bases at V and 5 bases at J, with 13 bases in the middle. Germline V lookup: CDR1 GTSNPN, CDR2 SVGIG (reference sequence). This CDR3 contains 14 residues. Here the CDR3 reads CAWSVIREGTEAFF. CDR3 in DNA: TGTGCCTGGAGTGTAATAAGGGAGGGAACTGAAGCTTTCTTT.

The CDR3 sequence is CASSGGPSNLRGYTF. The CDR3 coding sequence is TGTGCCAGCAGTGGGGGCCCCTCTAATCTACGGGGCTACACCTTC. This chain joins TRBV25-1 and TRBJ1-2; maybe TRBD1 (5 bases). The CDR3 runs to 15 residues. V lost 4 bases and J 8 bases, leaving 20 bases between the germline ends. Germline-derived CDR1 and CDR2 are MGHDK and SYGVNS.

The chain has TRBV3-1 (or the pseudogene TRBV3-2) and TRBJ2-5; TRBD2 matches 12 bases. Germline V gene sequence: CDR1 LGHDT, CDR2 YNNKEL (reference sequence). The CDR3 has 20 amino acids. Trimming cost V 6 bases and J 2 bases; bases outside gene matches: 19. CDR3 region: CASSQGLSSGRASRQETQYF. The CDR3 DNA reads as TGTGCCAGCAGTCAGGGCCTTTCTAGCGGGAGGGCCAGTCGGCAAGAGACCCAGTACTTC.

The chain uses TRBV6-5 and TRBJ1-1, with 7 bases matching TRBD1. The V and J ends lost 2 bases and 6 bases, in that order; junction bases with no gene match: 6. The CDR3 covers 14 residues. The germline CDR1 and CDR2 sequences are MNHEY and SVGAGI. The CDR3 sequence: CASSYPDRDAEAFF. In DNA form, the CDR3 reads TGTGCCAGCAGTTACCCCGACAGGGACGCTGAAGCTTTCTTT.

CDR3 amino acids: CASNRQMNTEAFF. The CDR3 DNA reads TGTGCCAGCAACCGACAGATGAACACTGAAGCTTTCTTT. V gene TRBV6-5 combines with J gene TRBJ1-1; D possibly corresponds to TRBD1 (5 bases). This CDR3 contains 13 residues. CDR1 and CDR2 (germline): MNHEY, SVGAGI. The germline V and J ends were trimmed by 7 bases and 0 bases, with 9 bases remaining between them.

This chain links TRBV6-5 with TRBJ1-2; possible D gene TRBD1, 6 bases. V lost 2 bases to trimming and J lost 5 bases, with 15 bases between them. The CDR3 has 15 amino acids. Germline values: CDR1 MNHEY, CDR2 SVGAGI. The CDR3 loop is CASSYQQNRAYGYTF. CDR3 nucleotides: TGTGCCAGCAGTTACCAGCAAAACAGGGCGTATGGCTACACCTTC.